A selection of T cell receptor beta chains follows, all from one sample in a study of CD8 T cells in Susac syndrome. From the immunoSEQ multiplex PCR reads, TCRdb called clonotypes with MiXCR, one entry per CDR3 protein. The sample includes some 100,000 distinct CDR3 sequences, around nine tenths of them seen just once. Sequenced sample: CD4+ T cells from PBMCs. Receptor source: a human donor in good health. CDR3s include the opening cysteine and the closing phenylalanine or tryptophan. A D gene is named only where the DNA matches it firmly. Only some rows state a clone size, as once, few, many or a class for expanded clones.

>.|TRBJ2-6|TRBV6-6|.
CASRDTSGANVLTF
TGTGCCAGCAGAGACACCTCTGGGGCCAACGTCCTGACTTTC
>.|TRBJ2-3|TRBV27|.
CASSFQDTQYF
TGTGCCAGCAGTTTCCAAGATACGCAGTATTTT
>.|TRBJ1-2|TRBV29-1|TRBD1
CSVETGGDYGYTF
TGCAGCGTTGAAACAGGGGGTGATTATGGCTACACCTTC
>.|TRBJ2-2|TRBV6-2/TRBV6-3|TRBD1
CASSYILDRDFTGELFF
TGTGCCAGCAGTTATATCCTGGACAGGGACTTCACCGGGGAGCTGTTTTTT
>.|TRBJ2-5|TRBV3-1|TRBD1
CASSRDSQETQYF
TGTGCCAGCAGCCGGGACAGCCAAGAGACCCAGTACTTC
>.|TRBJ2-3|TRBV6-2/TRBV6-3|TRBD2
CASRGLAGTLGDTQYF
TGTGCCAGCCGTGGACTAGCGGGAACCTTGGGAGATACGCAGTATTTT
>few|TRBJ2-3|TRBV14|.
CASSQGADTQYF
TGTGCCAGCAGCCAGGGGGCAGATACGCAGTATTTT
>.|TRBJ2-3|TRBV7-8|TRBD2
CASSFWSSGARTDTQYF
TGTGCCAGCAGCTTTTGGTCTAGCGGGGCCCGCACAGATACGCAGTATTTT
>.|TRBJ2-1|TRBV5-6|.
CASSLDRDGEQFF
TGTGCCAGCAGCTTGGACCGCGACGGTGAGCAGTTCTTC
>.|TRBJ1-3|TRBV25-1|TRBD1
CASRASTGSGNTIYF
TGTGCCAGCAGAGCCTCGACAGGGTCTGGAAACACCATATATTTT
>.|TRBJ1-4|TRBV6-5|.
CASSYAAQSEKLFF
TGTGCCAGCAGTTACGCCGCACAGAGTGAAAAACTGTTTTTT
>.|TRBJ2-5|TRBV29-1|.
CSTTWTPQETQYF
TGCAGCACTACTTGGACTCCCCAAGAGACCCAGTACTTC
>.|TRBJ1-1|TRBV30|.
CAGGAGALNTEAFF
TGTGCCGGGGGAGCAGGGGCCCTGAACACTGAAGCTTTCTTT
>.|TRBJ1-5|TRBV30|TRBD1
CAWSVGGQGNQPQHF
TGTGCCTGGAGTGTGGGCGGACAGGGGAATCAGCCCCAGCATTTT
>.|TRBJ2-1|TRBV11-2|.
CASSETPYLNEQFF
TGTGCCAGCAGCGAGACTCCTTACCTTAATGAGCAGTTCTTC
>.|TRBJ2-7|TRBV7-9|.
CASSREIEQYF
TGTGCCAGTTCACGGGAAATCGAGCAGTACTTC
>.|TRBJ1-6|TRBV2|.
CASEPQGWTKSPLHF
TGTGCCAGCGAGCCACAGGGCTGGACAAAATCACCCCTCCACTTT
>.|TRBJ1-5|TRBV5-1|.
CASSLEGSNQPQHF
TGCGCCAGCAGCTTGGAAGGTAGCAATCAGCCCCAGCATTTT
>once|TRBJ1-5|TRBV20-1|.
CSATGSNQPQHF
TGCAGTGCTACGGGTAGCAATCAGCCCCAGCATTTT
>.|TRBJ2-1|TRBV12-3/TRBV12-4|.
CAGADGRNNEQFF
TGTGCCGGGGCTGACGGACGGAACAATGAGCAGTTCTTC
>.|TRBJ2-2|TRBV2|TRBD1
CASSANRGWTTGELFF
TGTGCCAGCAGTGCCAACAGGGGGTGGACCACCGGGGAGCTGTTTTTT
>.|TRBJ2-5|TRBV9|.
CASSAPTPQETQYF
TGTGCCAGCAGCGCGCCGACCCCCCAAGAGACCCAGTACTTC
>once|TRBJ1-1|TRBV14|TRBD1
CASSPYGTGSPYEAFF
TGTGCCAGCAGCCCTTACGGGACAGGGAGTCCTTATGAAGCTTTCTTT
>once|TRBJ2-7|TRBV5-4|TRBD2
CASSFRTSGGASYEQYF
TGTGCCAGCAGCTTTCGTACTAGCGGGGGGGCCTCCTACGAGCAGTACTTC
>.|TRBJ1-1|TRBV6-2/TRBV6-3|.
CASSFQGPNTEAFF
TGTGCCAGCAGTTTCCAAGGACCGAACACTGAAGCTTTCTTT
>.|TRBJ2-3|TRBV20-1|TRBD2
CSALPGLAGGGDTQYF
TGCAGTGCCTTACCGGGACTAGCGGGGGGGGGAGATACGCAGTATTTT
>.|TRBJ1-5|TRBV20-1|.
CSALRADSNQPQHF
TGCAGTGCTCTCCGTGCAGATAGCAATCAGCCCCAGCATTTT
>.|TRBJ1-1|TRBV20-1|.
CSARVISGPGRFEAFF
TGCAGTGCTAGAGTGATTAGCGGGCCAGGAAGGTTCGAAGCTTTCTTT
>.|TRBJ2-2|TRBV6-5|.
CASRVDRYTGELFF
TGTGCCAGCAGGGTCGACAGATACACCGGGGAGCTGTTTTTT
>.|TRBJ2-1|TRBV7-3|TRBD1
CASSSTGTNNEQFF
TGTGCCAGCAGCTCGACAGGGACAAACAATGAGCAGTTCTTC
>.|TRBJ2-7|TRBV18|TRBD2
CASSPLASGSGRPNYEQYF
TGTGCCAGCTCACCACTGGCTAGCGGGAGTGGTAGGCCCAACTACGAGCAGTACTTC
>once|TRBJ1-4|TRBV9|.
CASSAVPGRGDEKLFF
TGTGCCAGCAGCGCTGTTCCCGGGAGAGGCGATGAAAAACTGTTTTTT
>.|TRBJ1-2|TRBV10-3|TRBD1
CATWTGTYGYTF
TGTGCCACCTGGACAGGGACCTATGGCTACACCTTC
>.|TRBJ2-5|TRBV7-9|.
CASSPVEPDETQYF
TGTGCCAGCAGCCCCGTGGAACCAGACGAGACCCAGTACTTC
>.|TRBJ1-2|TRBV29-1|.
CSVELAGGWGYTF
TGCAGCGTTGAACTCGCGGGGGGCTGGGGCTACACCTTC
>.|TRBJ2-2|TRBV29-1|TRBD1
CSVAGTGNTGELFF
TGCAGCGTCGCCGGGACAGGGAACACCGGGGAGCTGTTTTTT
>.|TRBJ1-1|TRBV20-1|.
CSARATEAFF
TGCAGTGCTAGAGCCACTGAAGCTTTCTTT
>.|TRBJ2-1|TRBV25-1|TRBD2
CASSDLAGGHNEQFF
TGTGCCAGCAGTGACTTAGCGGGGGGGCACAATGAGCAGTTCTTC
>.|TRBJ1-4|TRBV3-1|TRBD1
CASSQATGGYEKLFF
TGTGCCAGCAGCCAAGCGACAGGGGGCTATGAAAAACTGTTTTTT
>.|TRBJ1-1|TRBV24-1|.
CATSDPGTEAFF
TGTGCCACCAGTGATCCGGGGACTGAAGCTTTCTTT
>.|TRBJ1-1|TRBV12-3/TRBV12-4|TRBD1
CASSGQGRTEAFF
TGTGCCAGCAGCGGACAGGGAAGGACTGAAGCTTTCTTT
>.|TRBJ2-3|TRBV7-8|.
CASSLNGAGTDTQYF
TGTGCCAGCAGCCTGAATGGTGCGGGCACAGATACGCAGTATTTT
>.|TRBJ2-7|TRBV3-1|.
CASGGGGYYEQYF
TGTGCCAGCGGCGGCGGAGGGTACTACGAGCAGTACTTC
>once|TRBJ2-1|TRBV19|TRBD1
CASRTTGSSYNEQFF
TGTGCCAGTAGAACGACAGGGAGCTCCTACAATGAGCAGTTCTTC
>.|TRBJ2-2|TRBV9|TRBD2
CASSVGGGGKTGELFF
TGTGCCAGCAGCGTAGGTGGCGGGGGGAAAACCGGGGAGCTGTTTTTT
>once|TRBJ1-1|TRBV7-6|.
CASSLEAALNTEAFF
TGTGCCAGCAGCTTAGAGGCCGCCCTGAACACTGAAGCTTTCTTT
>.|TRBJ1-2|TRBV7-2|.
CASSSALRNSPSAWGYTF
TGTGCCAGCAGCTCAGCGCTGAGGAACTCTCCAAGCGCCTGGGGCTACACCTTC
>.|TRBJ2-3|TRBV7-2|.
CASSLYTGEFSDTQYF
TGTGCCAGCAGCTTATATACGGGAGAGTTCTCAGATACGCAGTATTTT
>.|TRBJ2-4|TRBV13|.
CASSWPPDKNIQYF
TGTGCCAGCAGCTGGCCCCCGGATAAAAACATTCAGTACTTC
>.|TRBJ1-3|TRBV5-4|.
CASSLGHPGNGNTIYF
TGTGCCAGCAGCCTGGGACATCCCGGAAATGGAAACACCATATATTTT
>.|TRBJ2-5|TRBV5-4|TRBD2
CASSSWGGAETQYF
TGTGCCAGCAGCTCCTGGGGAGGGGCAGAGACCCAGTACTTC
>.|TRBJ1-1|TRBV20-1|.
CSARDGGEAFF
TGCAGTGCTAGAGACGGCGGCGAAGCTTTCTTT
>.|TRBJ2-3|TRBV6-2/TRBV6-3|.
CASSEGGRDTQYF
TGTGCCAGCAGCGAAGGGGGACGCGATACGCAGTATTTT